This TCR beta chain came from a study of T-cell reconstitution after alpha-beta-depleted transplantation in children. Study observations and caveats: Reports say that about two months after transplant, the alpha-beta T cells came out of several hundred graft clones that had expanded.

On this clonotype: Its antigen is unknown.

During its preparation, the TCRbeta library received unique molecular identifiers. Each CDR3 protein gets one entry after TCRdb re-called the PCR reads with MiXCR. In the table there are 700,000 to 950,000 distinct CDR3 sequences, roughly 16% of which are singletons. The CDR3 contains 13 residues. Trimming left V 4 bases short and J 4 bases short, with 10 bases between. Germline-derived CDR1 and CDR2 are KGHDR and SFDVKD. The source of this sequence is a male patient younger than 18 who had a stem cell transplant for acute lymphoblastic leukemia, so the T cells may come from the graft donor. The chain is built from TRBV24-1 and TRBJ2-7, with no clear D. The specimen comprised PBMCs, mostly from graft donor cells, sampled 360 days after TCRalphabeta/CD19-depleted stem cell transplant. The CDR3 DNA reads as TGTGCCACCAGTGACCCGCGTTTGTACGAGCAGTACTTC. It encodes CATSDPRLYEQYF.